This is a list of T cell receptor beta chains from one sample in a study of cytomegalovirus exposure and HLA in healthy donors. Here immunoSEQ multiplex PCR was the method, and the copy in TCRdb shows in-frame clones only, minus some. The sample holds some 110,000 clones, about four fifths seen once. The specimen sequenced was PBMCs. The receptors were gathered from a man aged 25-45 years in good health and CMV-seropositive. CDR3s include the opening cysteine and the closing phenylalanine or tryptophan. Fields, in order: V gene, J gene, clone size, D gene, CDR3 protein, CDR3 DNA. D genes are given only for firm matches. Expanded clones are given a class, and other clones once, few, many or no size at all.

v_gene: TRBV28
j_gene: TRBJ1-2
abundance: -
d_gene: TRBD1
CDR3aa: CASSLTGTVRGYTF
CDR3nt: TGTGCCAGCAGTTTAACCGGGACAGTGCGTGGCTACACCTTC

v_gene: TRBV2
j_gene: TRBJ2-3
abundance: -
d_gene: -
CDR3aa: CASSEYYSDTQYF
CDR3nt: TGTGCCAGCAGTGAATATTACTCAGATACGCAGTATTTT

v_gene: TRBV9
j_gene: TRBJ1-1
abundance: -
d_gene: -
CDR3aa: CASSQGGQEAFF
CDR3nt: TGTGCCAGCAGCCAGGGAGGCCAAGAAGCTTTCTTT

v_gene: TRBV6-1
j_gene: TRBJ1-2
abundance: few
d_gene: TRBD1
CDR3aa: CASSDAGQNYGYTF
CDR3nt: TGTGCCAGCAGTGACGCGGGACAGAACTATGGCTACACCTTC

v_gene: TRBV6-5
j_gene: TRBJ2-7
abundance: -
d_gene: TRBD1
CDR3aa: CASSLGQGSIEQYF
CDR3nt: TGTGCCAGCAGCCTGGGACAGGGGTCGATCGAGCAGTACTTC

v_gene: TRBV5-1
j_gene: TRBJ2-5
abundance: few
d_gene: TRBD1
CDR3aa: CASSWTGQETQYF
CDR3nt: TGCGCCAGCAGCTGGACAGGGCAAGAGACCCAGTACTTC

v_gene: TRBV5-4
j_gene: TRBJ2-7
abundance: -
d_gene: TRBD1
CDR3aa: CASSQRQGSYEQYF
CDR3nt: TGTGCCAGCAGCCAGCGACAGGGCTCCTACGAGCAGTACTTC

v_gene: TRBV27
j_gene: TRBJ1-2
abundance: few
d_gene: -
CDR3aa: CASRPAGGLGYTF
CDR3nt: TGTGCCAGCAGGCCCGCGGGGGGGTTAGGCTACACCTTC

v_gene: TRBV6-5
j_gene: TRBJ2-5
abundance: -
d_gene: TRBD1
CDR3aa: CASSRDRGLETQYF
CDR3nt: TGTGCCAGCAGTCGGGACAGGGGGCTGGAGACCCAGTACTTC

v_gene: TRBV9
j_gene: TRBJ2-5
abundance: -
d_gene: -
CDR3aa: CASSVQGQETQYF
CDR3nt: TGTGCCAGCAGCGTACAGGGCCAAGAGACCCAGTACTTC

v_gene: TRBV19
j_gene: TRBJ1-5
abundance: -
d_gene: -
CDR3aa: CASSRGSNQPQHF
CDR3nt: TGTGCCAGTAGTCGGGGGAGCAATCAGCCCCAGCATTTT

v_gene: TRBV30
j_gene: TRBJ1-5
abundance: -
d_gene: -
CDR3aa: CAWSVLGGGSNQPQHF
CDR3nt: TGTGCCTGGAGTGTACTAGGGGGAGGGAGCAATCAGCCCCAGCATTTT

v_gene: TRBV7-9
j_gene: TRBJ2-1
abundance: -
d_gene: TRBD1
CDR3aa: CASSYPQGVGASDEQFF
CDR3nt: TGTGCCAGCAGCTACCCCCAGGGGGTTGGGGCAAGCGATGAGCAGTTCTTC

v_gene: TRBV10-3
j_gene: TRBJ1-1
abundance: -
d_gene: TRBD1
CDR3aa: CAIGARTGSKNTEAFF
CDR3nt: TGTGCCATCGGGGCGCGGACAGGGTCGAAGAACACTGAAGCTTTCTTT

v_gene: TRBV5-1
j_gene: TRBJ1-2
abundance: -
d_gene: TRBD1
CDR3aa: CASSLGQGSYGYPF
CDR3nt: TGCGCCAGCAGCTTGGGACAGGGGAGTTATGGCTACCCCTTC

v_gene: TRBV6-1
j_gene: TRBJ2-7
abundance: -
d_gene: TRBD1
CDR3aa: CASSEVDRGLYEQYF
CDR3nt: TGTGCCAGCAGTGAAGTGGACAGGGGACTCTACGAGCAGTACTTC

v_gene: TRBV28
j_gene: TRBJ2-6
abundance: -
d_gene: TRBD2
CDR3aa: CASRGRGGLSGANVLTF
CDR3nt: TGTGCCAGCAGGGGACGGGGGGGCCTCTCTGGGGCCAACGTCCTGACTTTC